This T cell receptor beta chain was sequenced for a study of T-cell memory formation after mild COVID-19 (dated by TCRdb to the early 2020s). With regard to the full study: TCR sequence clusters from the two donors were found to be largely donor specific. The cohort was made up of two young adult volunteers, one female and one male, who were previously healthy. In a couple of donors, T-cell clones that expanded and contracted after mild COVID-19 were followed by sequencing TCRalpha and TCRbeta repertoires longitudinally. Results and caveats for the whole study, not just this receptor: Some responding clones were detected in pre-infection memory, suggesting pre-existing cross-reactive memory T cells joined the SARS-CoV-2 response. Only two mild cases were covered by the study, and larger cohorts that include severe cases with pre-infection samples were considered necessary. Contracting CD4+ clones appeared mostly in the CM and EM memory subsets, whereas CD8+ clones were enriched in EMRA. SARS-CoV-2 specificity was not confirmed for the second-wave clones peaking on day 37. From day 15 to 85, contracting clones showed balanced CD4/CD8 phenotypes, whereas a second wave of clones that expanded from day 15 to 37 leaned towards CD4+.

The instrument was an Illumina NovaSeq 6000. TCRalpha and TCRbeta cDNA libraries were built by 5'RACE with constant-segment primers, adding sample barcodes and unique molecular identifiers. Trizol reagent was used to extract RNA from every sample. The libraries were amplified in two PCR steps, and the second step added a second sample barcode and Illumina TruSeq adapters. Sequencing of the libraries was done on an Illumina NovaSeq, producing 2 x 150 bp paired-end reads. The paper's processing steps were these. With migec v1.2.7, reads were demultiplexed and then collapsed into UMI-guided consensus sequences. Using mixcr v2.1.11, UMI consensuses were aligned to TRA and TRB V and J templates and then assembled into clonotypes. Expanded or contracted clonotypes were those called significant by both edgeR and NoisET, with noise models trained on biological replicates. For edgeR calls, a false discovery rate-adjusted p below 0.01 and a log2 fold-change threshold of 1 were applied. As an exploratory analysis of dynamics, max-normalized trajectories of the 1000 most abundant clonotypes were examined by PCA with hierarchical clustering. Separately sequenced CD4+ and CD8+ repertoires were used to assign the CD4 or CD8 phenotype of responding clones. TCRdb passed the public sequencing reads through fastp at Q25 and MiXCR, retaining productive beta sequences. CDR3 protein sequences are deduplicated, and each keeps its most common genes and DNA. None of the V and J calls come from the authors' own analysis; TCRdb made them. The sample table records about 320,000 distinct CDR3 sequences; roughly an eighth of these occur just once. Together, the top ten hold roughly 21% of the sample.

PBMCs were isolated by Ficoll-Paque density gradient centrifugation. Points on this clonotype: Its antigen remains undetermined. No much larger clone is present one base from it, and per-base qualities are unavailable.

This receptor was obtained from a man between 18 and 29 years old who had mild COVID-19 (a few samples of this study predate the infection). The sample titles of this study are shuffled in the database, so cell type and time point are left out; the donor was told from shared clones. The sequencing input was PBMCs or a T cell subset sorted from them (not recorded which).

The CDR3 is CASSPGGAEVNEQFF. In nucleotide form, the sequence is TGTGCCAGCAGCCCCGGGGGGGCCGAGGTAAATGAGCAGTTCTTC. The sequence links TRBV7-3 to TRBJ2-1; TRBD2 aligns with 8 central bases. The CDR3, from cysteine to phenylalanine, totals 15 residues. Of the read, only the CDR3 DNA is kept; its 45 bases are in frame from base 1. CDR1 and CDR2, per the germline V gene, are SGHTA and FQGTGA. V is pruned by 5 bases and J by 7 bases, leaving 10 bases of the junction without a gene match. Where the CDR3 stops, the reference TRBV7-3 and TRBJ2-1 genes take over; the full variable domain is GAGVSQTPSNKVTEKGKYVELRCDPISGHTALYWYRQSLGQGPEFLIYFQGTGAADDSGLPNDRFFAVRPEGSVSTLKIQRTERGDSAVYLCASSPGGAEVNEQFFGPGTRLTVL.